This TCR beta chain was sequenced during a study of T cell clonality in common variable immunodeficiency. Whole-study findings and limits: Repertoire-complication correlations in CVID were limited by patient heterogeneity. Common variable immunodeficiency TCR beta sequences reportedly had fewer deletions and N-nucleotide insertions.

Note on this clone: Its antigen remains unknown. The CDR3 goes on 3 residues after the read ends, and that part is filled in from the germline J gene.

Clones were read by immunoSEQ multiplex PCR, and TCRdb kept only the in-frame ones, dropping some. In all, the sample yields approximately 8,800 clones. After removal of 7 bases from V and 6 bases from J, the junction contained 6 bases not matched to a gene. From germline, CDR1 is SNHLY and CDR2 FYNNEI. This CDR3 spans 12 amino acids. The sequenced sample consisted of peripheral blood mononuclear cells. This chain joins TRBV2 and TRBJ2-7; 7 bases fit TRBD1. The receptor's source is a human donor with common variable immunodeficiency. The CDR3 region is CASTPQGFEQYF. The CDR3 DNA, read in part, is TGTGCCAGCACCCCACAGGGGTTCGAG.